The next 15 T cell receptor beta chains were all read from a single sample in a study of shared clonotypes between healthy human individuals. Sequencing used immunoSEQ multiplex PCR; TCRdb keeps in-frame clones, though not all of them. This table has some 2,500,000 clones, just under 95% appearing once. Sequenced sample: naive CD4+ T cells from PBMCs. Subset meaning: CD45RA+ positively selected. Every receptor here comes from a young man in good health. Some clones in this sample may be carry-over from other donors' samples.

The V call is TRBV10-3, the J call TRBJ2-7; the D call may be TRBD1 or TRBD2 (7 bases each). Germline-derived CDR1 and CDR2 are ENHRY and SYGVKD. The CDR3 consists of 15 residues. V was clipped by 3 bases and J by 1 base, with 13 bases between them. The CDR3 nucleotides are TGTGCCATCAGTGACGGGCAGGGGGGGTCCTACGAGCAGTACTTC. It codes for CAISDGQGGSYEQYF.

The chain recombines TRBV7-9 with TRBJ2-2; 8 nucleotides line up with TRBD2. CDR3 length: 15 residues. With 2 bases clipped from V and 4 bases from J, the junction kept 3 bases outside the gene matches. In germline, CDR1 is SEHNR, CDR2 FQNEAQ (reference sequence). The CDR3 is CASSLISGITGELFF. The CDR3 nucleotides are TGTGCCAGCAGCTTAATTAGCGGGATCACCGGGGAGCTGTTTTTT. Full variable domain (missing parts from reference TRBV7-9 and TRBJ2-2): DTGVSQNPRHKITKRGQNVTFRCDPISEHNRLYWYRQTLGQGPEFLTYFQNEAQLEKSRLLSDRFSAERPKGSFSTLEIQRTEQGDSAMYLCASSLISGITGELFFGEGSRLTVL.

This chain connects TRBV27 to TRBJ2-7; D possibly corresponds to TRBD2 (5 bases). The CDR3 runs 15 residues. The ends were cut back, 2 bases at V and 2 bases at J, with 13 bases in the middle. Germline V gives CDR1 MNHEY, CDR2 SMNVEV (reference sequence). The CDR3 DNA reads TGTGCCAGCAGTTTAGGAGGTGGGCGGCCCTACGAGCAGTACTTC. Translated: CASSLGGGRPYEQYF.

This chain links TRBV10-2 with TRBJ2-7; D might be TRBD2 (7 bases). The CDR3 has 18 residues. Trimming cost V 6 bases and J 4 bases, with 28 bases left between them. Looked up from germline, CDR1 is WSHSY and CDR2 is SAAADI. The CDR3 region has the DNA TGCGCCAGCAGCCGGTCTAGGGGAGGGACAAACTTACTTTACGAGCAGTACTTC. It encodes CASSRSRGGTNLLYEQYF.

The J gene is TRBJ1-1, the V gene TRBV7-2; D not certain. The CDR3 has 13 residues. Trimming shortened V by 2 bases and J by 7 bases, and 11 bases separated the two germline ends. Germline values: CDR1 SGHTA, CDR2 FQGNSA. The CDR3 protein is CASSLLARDEAFF. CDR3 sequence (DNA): TGTGCCAGCAGCTTATTGGCCCGGGATGAAGCTTTCTTT.

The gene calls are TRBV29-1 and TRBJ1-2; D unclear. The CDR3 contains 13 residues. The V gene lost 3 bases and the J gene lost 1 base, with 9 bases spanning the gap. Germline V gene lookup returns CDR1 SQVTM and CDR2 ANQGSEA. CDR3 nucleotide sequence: TGCAGCGTTGACCGGGCCCTTAACTATGGCTACACCTTC. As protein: CSVDRALNYGYTF.

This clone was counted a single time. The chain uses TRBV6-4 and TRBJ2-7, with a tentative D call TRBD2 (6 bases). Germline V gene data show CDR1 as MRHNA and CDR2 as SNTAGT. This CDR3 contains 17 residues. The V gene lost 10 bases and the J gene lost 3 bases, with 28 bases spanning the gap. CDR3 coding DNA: TGTGCCACCCCTCGCAATAGCGGTAGTAATCAGGACTACGAGCAGTACTTC. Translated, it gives CATPRNSGSNQDYEQYF.

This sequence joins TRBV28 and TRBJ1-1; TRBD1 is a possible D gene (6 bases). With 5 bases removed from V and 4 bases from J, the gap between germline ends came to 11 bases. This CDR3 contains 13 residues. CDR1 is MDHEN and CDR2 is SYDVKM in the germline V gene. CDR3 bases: TGTGCCAGCAGTGGGGGCCCGCGCACTGAAGCTTTCTTT. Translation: CASSGGPRTEAFF.

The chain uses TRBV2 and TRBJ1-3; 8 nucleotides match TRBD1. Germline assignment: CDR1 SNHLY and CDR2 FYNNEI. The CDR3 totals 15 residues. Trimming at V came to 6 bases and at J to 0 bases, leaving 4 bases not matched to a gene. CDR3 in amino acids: CASRGQASSGNTIYF. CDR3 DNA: TGTGCCAGCAGGGGACAGGCGAGCTCTGGAAACACCATATATTTT. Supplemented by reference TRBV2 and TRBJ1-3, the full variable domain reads EPEVTQTPSHQVTQMGQEVILRCVPISNHLYFYWYRQILGQKVEFLVSFYNNEISEKSEIFDDQFSVERPDGSNFTLKIRSTKLEDSAMYFCASRGQASSGNTIYFGEGSWLTVV.

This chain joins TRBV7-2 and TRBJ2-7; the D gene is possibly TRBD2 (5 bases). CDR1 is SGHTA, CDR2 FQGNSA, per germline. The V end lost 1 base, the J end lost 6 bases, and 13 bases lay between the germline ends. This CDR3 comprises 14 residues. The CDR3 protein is CASSLVVEAGEQYF. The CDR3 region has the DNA TGTGCCAGCAGCTTAGTGGTAGAGGCGGGCGAGCAGTACTTC.

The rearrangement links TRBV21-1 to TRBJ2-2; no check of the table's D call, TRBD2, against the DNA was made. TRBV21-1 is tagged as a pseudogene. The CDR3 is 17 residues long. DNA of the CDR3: TGTGCCAGCAGCAAAGAGGCTAGCGGGACGAACATCGGGGAGCTGTTTTTT. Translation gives CASSKEASGTNIGELFF.

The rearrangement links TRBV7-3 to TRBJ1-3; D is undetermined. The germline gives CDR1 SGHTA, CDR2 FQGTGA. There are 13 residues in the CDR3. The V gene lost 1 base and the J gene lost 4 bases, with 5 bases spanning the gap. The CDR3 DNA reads TGTGCCAGCAGCTTAAGCGGCGGAAACACCATATATTTT. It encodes CASSLSGGNTIYF.

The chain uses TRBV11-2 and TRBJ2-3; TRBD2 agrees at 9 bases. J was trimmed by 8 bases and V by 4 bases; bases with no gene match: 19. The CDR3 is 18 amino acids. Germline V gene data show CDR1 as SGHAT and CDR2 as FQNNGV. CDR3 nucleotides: TGTGCCAGCAGCTACCCTCGGGGGAGCGGGGGGCTGGGGGGTACGCAGTATTTT. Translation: CASSYPRGSGGLGGTQYF.

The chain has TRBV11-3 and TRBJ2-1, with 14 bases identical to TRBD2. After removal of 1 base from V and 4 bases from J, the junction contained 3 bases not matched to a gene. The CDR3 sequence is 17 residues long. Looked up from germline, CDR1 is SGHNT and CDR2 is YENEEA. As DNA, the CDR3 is TGTGCCAGCAGCTTAGGGACTAGCGGGAGGTTATACAATGAGCAGTTCTTC. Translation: CASSLGTSGRLYNEQFF. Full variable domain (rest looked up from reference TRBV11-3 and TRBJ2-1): EAGVVQSPRYKIIEKKQPVAFWCNPISGHNTLYWYLQNLGQGPELLIRYENEEAVDDSQLPKDRFSAERLKGVDSTLKIQPAELGDSAVYLCASSLGTSGRLYNEQFFGPGTRLTVL.

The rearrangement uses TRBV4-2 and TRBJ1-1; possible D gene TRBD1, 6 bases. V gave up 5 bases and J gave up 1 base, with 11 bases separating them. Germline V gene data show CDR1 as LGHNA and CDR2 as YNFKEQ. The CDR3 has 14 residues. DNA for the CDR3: TGTGCCAGCAGCAGAGGGGGAGAGAACACTGAAGCTTTCTTT. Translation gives CASSRGGENTEAFF.